Presented here are 26 T cell receptor beta chains from one specimen sequenced in a study of graft-versus-host responses after intestinal transplantation. Only in-frame clones appear in the TCRdb table, and some are missing; sequencing was by immunoSEQ multiplex PCR. The profile covers 25,000 or so clones, with roughly 90% appearing a single time and roughly 2% taken by the ten largest. The sequencing used PBMCs, collected 39 to 40 days after intestinal transplant. Source of these receptors: a human patient who received an intestinal transplant, so some T cells may come from the graft donor.

CDR3 sequence (DNA): TGTGCCAGCAGCTTAACCGGAGGGAGTGGACTAGCGGCCTACAATGAGCAGTTCTTC. Encoded protein: CASSLTGGSGLAAYNEQFF. This chain connects TRBV7-3 to TRBJ2-1; 10 bases line up with TRBD2. Germline CDR1 reads SGHTA; CDR2 reads FQGTGA. V gave up 0 bases and J gave up 2 bases; unmatched junction bases: 10. CDR3 length equals 19 residues. Full variable domain (outside the CDR3, taken from reference TRBV7-3 and TRBJ2-1): GAGVSQTPSNKVTEKGKYVELRCDPISGHTALYWYRQSLGQGPEFLIYFQGTGAADDSGLPNDRFFAVRPEGSVSTLKIQRTERGDSAVYLCASSLTGGSGLAAYNEQFFGPGTRLTVL.

This clone was counted once. The rearrangement joins TRBV4-1 to TRBJ2-1; D is unclear. Germline V CDR1 and CDR2: MGHRA, YSYEKL. Trimming stripped 1 base from V and 3 bases from J, with 13 bases between. There are 16 residues in the CDR3. CDR3 in DNA: TGCGCCAGCAGCCAAGGAGGCGGCCGGTACTACAATGAGCAGTTCTTC. Its protein is CASSQGGGRYYNEQFF.

For this clone: This specimen includes other DNA sequences encoding the same CDR3. The genes are TRBV28 and TRBJ1-3; no definite D call. Germline CDR1 and CDR2: MDHEN and SYDVKM. Trimming took 2 bases from V and 4 from J, leaving 9 bases between them. CDR3 length: 14 residues. The CDR3 sequence: CASSLDPQGNTIYF. CDR3 nucleotide sequence: TGTGCCAGCAGTTTAGACCCCCAGGGAAACACCATATATTTT.

The rearrangement links TRBV20-1 to TRBJ1-1; TRBD1 is a possible D gene (5 bases). The V gene lost 5 bases and the J gene lost 3 bases, with 7 bases spanning the gap. CDR1 is DFQATT and CDR2 is SNEGSKA in the germline V gene (reference sequence). CDR3 length: 11 amino acids. CDR3 in amino acids: CSAQGYTEAFF. In DNA, the CDR3 is TGCAGTGCTCAGGGTTACACTGAAGCTTTCTTT.

A single count supports this clone. The V and J genes are TRBV30 and TRBJ1-1; 9 nucleotides agree with TRBD1. Losses at the gene ends were 5 bases for V and 7 bases for J; bases not matched to a gene: 5. The CDR3 has 12 amino acids. Germline lookup yields CDR1 GTSNPN and CDR2 SVGIG (reference sequence). CDR3 in amino acids: CAWGGQGGEAFF. DNA of the CDR3: TGTGCCTGGGGGGGACAGGGCGGTGAAGCTTTCTTT. Filled out from reference TRBV30 and TRBJ1-1, the complete variable domain reads SQTIHQWPATLVQPVGSPLSLECTVEGTSNPNLYWYRQAAGRGLQLLFYSVGIGQISSEVPQNLSASRPQDRQFILSSKKLLLSDSGFYLCAWGGQGGEAFFGQGTRLTVV.

V gene TRBV4-3 combines with J gene TRBJ2-5; TRBD2 matches 10 bases. Germline lookup yields CDR1 LGHNA and CDR2 YSLEER. V dropped 1 base and J dropped 4; count of bases not matched to a gene: 9. The CDR3 contains 17 residues. CDR3 nucleotide sequence: TGCGCCAGCAGCCAAGTCGTCGGAGCGGGAGGGGGAGAGACCCAGTACTTC. Protein product: CASSQVVGAGGGETQYF.

V is TRBV7-9 and J is TRBJ2-7; the match to TRBD2 covers 9 bases. The CDR3 contains 15 residues. Germline-derived CDR1 and CDR2 are SEHNR and FQNEAQ (reference sequence). Trimming took 4 bases from V and 3 from J; bases not matched to a gene: 7. CDR3 nucleotides: TGTGCCAGCAGCTCAGATGGACTAGCGAACTACGAGCAGTACTTC. Translated, it gives CASSSDGLANYEQYF.

The V gene is TRBV11-3, the J gene TRBJ2-1; tentatively, D is TRBD2 (5 bases). The CDR3 spans 15 residues. Germline CDR1 SGHNT, CDR2 YENEEA. Trimming left V 5 bases short and J 1 base short, with 12 bases between. CDR3 coding DNA: TGTGCCAGCAGCCGACGGGATACTTCCTACAATGAGCAGTTCTTC. This gives the protein CASSRRDTSYNEQFF.

The chain is built from TRBV15 and TRBJ1-5; tentatively, D is TRBD1 (5 bases). Germline assignment: CDR1 LNHNV and CDR2 YYDKDF (reference sequence). Deletions cut 8 bases from V and 0 bases from J, with 11 bases between. This CDR3 comprises 14 residues. CDR3 in amino acids: CATRGSDSNQPQHF. The CDR3 nucleotides are TGTGCCACCCGGGGGAGCGATAGCAATCAGCCCCAGCATTTT.

This chain connects TRBV5-1 to TRBJ2-2; unclear D gene. Trimming took off 0 bases at V and 1 base at J, with 4 bases between the two ends. The CDR3 spans 14 residues. Per the germline V gene, CDR1 is SGHRS and CDR2 is YFSETQ. This CDR3 reads CASSLAGNTGELFF. CDR3 DNA: TGCGCCAGCAGCTTGGCCGGGAACACCGGGGAGCTGTTTTTT.

This rearrangement joins TRBV4-1 to TRBJ2-7; TRBD2 agrees at 8 bases. The CDR3 runs to 14 residues. Germline V lookup: CDR1 MGHRA, CDR2 YSYEKL. J gave up 6 bases and V 2 bases, and 6 bases lay outside the gene matches. This CDR3 reads CASSQKWGLVEQYF. CDR3 nucleotide sequence: TGCGCCAGCAGCCAAAAGTGGGGACTAGTCGAGCAGTACTTC.

The chain recombines TRBV7-3 with TRBJ2-5; no firm D call. CDR1 and CDR2 from the germline V gene are SGHTA and FQGTGA. V lost 1 base to trimming and J lost 9 bases, with 12 bases between them. This CDR3 contains 13 residues. CDR3 nucleotide sequence: TGTGCCAGCAGCTTAAGTCCCAACGCCGCCCAGTACTTC. Translating gives CASSLSPNAAQYF.

The chain combines TRBV9 with TRBJ2-1; 8 nucleotides align to TRBD2. This CDR3 contains 16 residues. The germline V gene encodes CDR1 SGDLS and CDR2 YYNGEE. V lost 4 bases to trimming and J lost 6 bases; unmatched junction nucleotides: 12. In DNA, the CDR3 is TGTGCCAGCAGCCCCCGCCGGCTAGCGGGTAGCAATGAGCAGTTCTTC. Translating it yields CASSPRRLAGSNEQFF.

V usage is TRBV4-1 and J usage is TRBJ2-4; 8 bases are shared with TRBD2. The CDR3 runs 15 residues. CDR1 is MGHRA and CDR2 is YSYEKL in the germline V gene. V lost 6 bases to trimming and J lost 0 bases; unmatched junction nucleotides: 4. CDR3 residues: CASRRLAIAKNIQYF. The CDR3 DNA follows: TGCGCCAGCAGGAGACTAGCGATAGCCAAAAACATTCAGTACTTC.

The chain has TRBV29-1 and TRBJ2-7; TRBD2 matches 11 bases. The CDR3 totals 12 residues. Germline-derived CDR1 and CDR2 are SQVTM and ANQGSEA. Trimming removed 4 bases from V and 9 bases from J; junction bases left unmatched: 5. In DNA, the CDR3 is TGCAGCGTTGTGGCTAGCGGGAGGCGGCAGTACTTC. It specifies CSVVASGRRQYF.

The rearrangement links TRBV7-6 to TRBJ2-7, with 8 nucleotides matching TRBD2. Germline-derived CDR1 and CDR2 are SGHVS and FNYEAQ. V was pared by 6 bases and J by 1 base, with 11 bases of the junction left unmatched. The CDR3 has 16 residues. The CDR3 is CASRPRGGRSSYEQYF. CDR3 bases: TGTGCCAGCAGGCCCCGGGGCGGGAGGTCTTCCTACGAGCAGTACTTC.

The chain combines TRBV9 with TRBJ2-4, with TRBD2 identical over 7 bases. V lost 0 bases and J lost 3; bases outside the gene matches: 6. CDR3 size: 16 residues. Germline V CDR1 and CDR2: SGDLS, YYNGEE. This chain's CDR3 is CASSVGEGLDKNIQYF. In DNA form, the CDR3 reads TGTGCCAGCAGCGTAGGGGAGGGGCTGGACAAAAACATTCAGTACTTC.

The chain has TRBV4-1 and TRBJ2-1; D is unresolved. The CDR3 runs 12 residues. The germline V gene encodes CDR1 MGHRA and CDR2 YSYEKL. The V end lost 4 bases, the J end lost 10 bases, and 11 bases lay between the germline ends. The CDR3 nucleotides read TGCGCCAGCAGCCGCCAAGGGCGGGAGCAGTTCTTC. Protein sequence: CASSRQGREQFF.

The rearrangement uses TRBV27 and TRBJ2-2; 13 bases are shared with TRBD2. The V gene end was trimmed by 6 bases and the J gene end by 6 bases; junction bases not matched to a gene: 4. CDR3 length: 15 amino acids. Germline assignment: CDR1 MNHEY and CDR2 SMNVEV (reference sequence). CDR3 nucleotide sequence: TGTGCCAGCAGGGTACTAGCGGGAGGGCCCGGGGAGCTGTTTTTT. This codes for CASRVLAGGPGELFF.

The J gene is TRBJ2-1, the V gene TRBV7-9, with D tentatively TRBD1 or TRBD2 (6 bases each). Germline loops: CDR1 SEHNR, CDR2 FQNEAQ (reference sequence). V was clipped by 1 base and J by 6 bases, with 25 bases between them. The CDR3 is made up of 19 amino acids. The CDR3 reads CASSLEMRRGHRTVNEQFF. CDR3 DNA: TGTGCCAGCAGCTTAGAAATGAGGAGGGGACATCGGACGGTCAATGAGCAGTTCTTC.

Note on this clone: The junction does not match germline at one end; this may be a read error. This CDR3 is also generated by other DNA sequences in the sample. The gene calls are TRBV7-2 and TRBJ1-5; maybe TRBD1 (5 bases). The CDR3 totals 16 residues. The V gene's germline CDR1 is SGHTA and CDR2 FQGNSA. The chain's CDR3 is CASSPMWGVGNQPQHF. Here the CDR3 DNA reads TGTGCTAGCAGCCCCATGTGGGGGGTTGGCAATCAGCCCCAGCATTTT.

V is TRBV7-9 and J is TRBJ2-5; 12 bases are shared with TRBD2. J lost 5 bases, V lost 4 bases, and 8 bases had no gene match. The CDR3 sequence is 16 residues long. Looked up from germline, CDR1 is SEHNR and CDR2 is FQNEAQ (reference sequence). The CDR3 bases are TGTGCCAGCAGCTCCCTAGCGGGAGGGCCGGGGGAGACCCAGTACTTC. Translation gives CASSSLAGGPGETQYF.

This sequence joins TRBV19 and TRBJ1-5, with 8 bases matching TRBD1. Per the germline V gene, CDR1 is LNHDA and CDR2 is SQIVND (reference sequence). Trimming took 7 bases from V and 6 from J; bases not matched to a gene: 11. This CDR3 comprises 15 residues. The DNA of the CDR3 is TGTGCCAGTACTGAGGGACAGGTCCTGGGTCAGCCCCAGCATTTT. Translated: CASTEGQVLGQPQHF. Combining the CDR3 with reference TRBV19 and TRBJ1-5 gives the whole variable domain DGGITQSPKYLFRKEGQNVTLSCEQNLNHDAMYWYRQDPGQGLRLIYYSQIVNDFQKGDIAEGYSVSREKKESFPLTVTSAQKNPTAFYLCASTEGQVLGQPQHFGDGTRLSIL.

This chain joins TRBV10-3 and TRBJ1-5, with no clear D. In germline, CDR1 is ENHRY, CDR2 SYGVKD. Trimming removed 3 bases from V and 5 bases from J, with 20 bases in between. There are 17 residues in the CDR3. Written as DNA, the CDR3 is TGTGCCATCAGTGAAGCGAAAGACGGACGAGGGTATCAGCCCCAGCATTTT. Amino acid sequence: CAISEAKDGRGYQPQHF.

This chain joins TRBV30 and TRBJ2-1; 9 bases fit TRBD2. The V gene end was trimmed by 4 bases and the J gene end by 8 bases; junction bases not matched to a gene: 6. The length of the CDR3 is 13 residues. The germline V gene has CDR1 GTSNPN and CDR2 SVGIG (reference sequence). Here the CDR3 DNA reads TGTGCCTGGACTAGCGGGATAAGAGATGAGCAGTTCTTC. It translates to CAWTSGIRDEQFF.

The chain employs TRBV27 and TRBJ2-7, with unresolved D. The CDR3 has 11 residues. Germline assignment: CDR1 MNHEY and CDR2 SMNVEV (reference sequence). Between the trimmed V and J ends, which lost 3 bases and 6 bases, there was a span of 6 bases. The CDR3 here is CASSLPSEQYF. Here the CDR3 DNA reads TGTGCCAGCAGTTTGCCTAGCGAGCAGTACTTC.